This T cell receptor (beta chain) was sequenced in a study of response to subunit inactivated influenza vaccine. Study conclusions and caveats: Few new T cells, the authors suggested, are recruited by each seasonal influenza vaccination.

Germline CDR1 reads KGHSH; CDR2 reads LQKENI. The germline V and J ends were trimmed by 2 bases and 0 bases, with 16 bases remaining between them. The length of the CDR3 is 17 residues. This clonotype was seen a handful of times. The target antigen is unknown. A single record per CDR3 protein comes from TCRdb applying MiXCR to the RT-PCR reads. The profile shows about 520,000 distinct CDR3 sequences, less than 7.5% of them singletons. The V gene is TRBV18, the J gene TRBJ1-2, with a tentative D call TRBD1 (5 bases). The receptor was derived from a man in his fifties or sixties who received an inactivated influenza vaccine. The sample was PBMCs from blood, taken roughly 24 months after vaccination. CDR3 nucleotides: TGTGCCAGCTCACCATCGGGGACGGTATCTGCTAACTATGGCTACACCTTC. Translation: CASSPSGTVSANYGYTF. Full variable domain (outside the CDR3, taken from reference TRBV18 and TRBJ1-2): NAGVMQNPRHLVRRRGQEARLRCSPMKGHSHVYWYRQLPEEGLKFMVYLQKENIIDESGMPKERFSAEFPKEGPSILRIQQVVRGDSAAYFCASSPSGTVSANYGYTFGSGTRLTVV.